Detailed here is one T cell receptor (beta chain). A single count supports this clone. The clone's antigen remains unknown. Base qualities were left out, and no much larger clone turns up one base away. The data were obtained in a study of OX40 agonist ivuxolimab in advanced cancers. Study-level background: Ivuxolimab was a fully human IgG2 agonistic monoclonal antibody targeting the costimulatory receptor OX40 (CD134). Intravenous ivuxolimab was administered to patients every 2 weeks at six dose levels: 0.01, 0.1, 0.3, 1.5, 3 and 10 mg/kg. In the dose-escalation cohort, 65% to 90% of patients were male, and the mean age was about 55 years, with a range of about 23 to 90. The purpose of peripheral TCRbeta sequencing was to test whether ivuxolimab changed TCR sequence diversity and led to clonal T-cell expansion. The paper reports the monotherapy dose-escalation portion (N of about 47 patients) of the phase I ivuxolimab trial. Of the roughly 52 dose-escalation patients, hepatocellular carcinoma was present in some 19, melanoma in approximately 15, renal cell carcinoma in 9 and head and neck cancer in 9. Patients were allowed to have had prior anti-PD-1, anti-PD-L1 or anti-CTLA-4 therapy, and around 37% of the dose-escalation patients had previously received checkpoint inhibitors. Partial responses occurred in three dose-escalation patients, of whom one had hepatocellular carcinoma and two had cutaneous melanoma. Overall study outcomes, separate from this receptor: After ivuxolimab, more expanded clones were found on average in CD8+ T cells than in CD4+ T cells. Low levels of normalized T-cell clonal expansion were also seen in some patients who did not respond. The antigen specificity of the clonally expanded peripheral T cells was not determined. Clonal expansion of both CD4+ and CD8+ blood T cells was observed from baseline to week 6 at doses 0.1 to 3.0 mg/kg. In the 0.1-3.0 mg/kg groups, partial responders were among the patients with the lowest normalized peripheral clonal expansion, particularly in CD8+ T cells.

Genomic DNA was extracted from sorted cells for sequencing of the TCRbeta CDR3 region. TCRbeta CDR3 regions were sequenced using the immunoSEQ Assay. The source is immuneACCESS, and TCRdb retained only in-frame sequences with V and J called. Part of the clones is not carried over; for the studies checked, unresolved V genes explain less than half of this, and the remainder is unexplained. Recorded for this sample are around 100,000 clones; nearly 90% of them occurred a single time. Around 0.16% of the sample is in the top ten clones. Patients with a history of autoimmune disease or receiving systemic immunosuppression were excluded from the trial. In every dose cohort, peripheral blood was drawn for TCR sequencing at baseline, cycle 4 day 1, and cycle 7 day 1. Samples were obtained from an open-label, multicenter, first-in-human phase I dose-escalation trial of ivuxolimab. Adults with locally advanced or metastatic melanoma, renal cell, hepatocellular, or head and neck squamous cell carcinoma were enrolled in the trial. Before TCR sequencing, CD4+ T cells and CD8+ T cells from peripheral blood were sorted into separate populations.

From the cysteine up to the phenylalanine, the CDR3 has a length of 15 residues. Left in the record is the CDR3 DNA by itself, 45 bases read in frame from the first base. Relative to germline, V is 0 bases shorter and J is 0 bases shorter, with 10 bases between their ends. CDR1 SGHRS and CDR2 YFSETQ are derived from the germline V gene. This receptor was taken from an adult with an advanced solid tumor such as melanoma, head and neck, liver or kidney cancer. The sequences come from CD4+ or CD8+ T cells sorted from blood, collected in a trial of the OX40 agonist ivuxolimab. Here the chain combines TRBV5-1 and TRBJ2-7; the D gene is tentatively TRBD1 or TRBD2, each matching 6 bases. The DNA reads as follows: TGCGCCAGCAGCTTGGCCGGGGGCAGCTCCTACGAGCAGTACTTC. Its translation is CASSLAGGSSYEQYF.